The 15 T cell receptor beta chains below all came from one sample that was sequenced in a study of blood T cell repertoires in COVID-19. The assay was immunoSEQ multiplex PCR, and TCRdb's table has in-frame clones only and misses some. The table lists 150,000 to 200,000 clones, 90% of them singletons. Sequenced sample: peripheral blood. The source is a man aged 60 to 69 with active or convalescent COVID-19.

V gene TRBV9 combines with J gene TRBJ2-5; TRBD2 agrees at 8 bases. CDR1 is SGDLS and CDR2 is YYNGEE in the germline V gene. V shed 2 bases and J 2 bases; nucleotides not matched to a gene: 5. The CDR3 extends over 15 amino acids. The CDR3 region has the DNA TGTGCCAGCAGCGTTGGCGGGGGGCGTCAAGAGACCCAGTACTTC. It translates to CASSVGGGRQETQYF. Supplemented by reference TRBV9 and TRBJ2-5, the full variable domain reads DSGVTQTPKHLITATGQRVTLRCSPRSGDLSVYWYQQSLDQGLQFLIQYYNGEERAKGNILERFSAQQFPDLHSELNLSSLELGDSALYFCASSVGGGRQETQYFGPGTRLLVL.

V gene TRBV27 combines with J gene TRBJ2-6; TRBD2 might be the D (6 bases). The germline V and J ends were trimmed by 5 bases and 1 base, with 12 bases remaining between them. The CDR3 is made up of 16 amino acids. Looked up from germline, CDR1 is MNHEY and CDR2 is SMNVEV (reference sequence). The CDR3: CASSATRQSGANVLTF. The CDR3 DNA sequence: TGTGCCAGCAGTGCGACTAGGCAGTCTGGGGCCAACGTCCTGACTTTC.

Worth noting for this clone: One end of the junction fails to match germline, which may point to a read error. The chain employs TRBV7-2 and TRBJ1-5; D gene unclear. Germline assignment: CDR1 SGHTA and CDR2 FQGNSA. CDR3 size: 18 residues. CDR3 DNA: TGTGCCAGCAGCCTAGCTAAAGAGGGCGTAAGGGGCAATCAGCCCCAGCATTTT. Translating it yields CASSLAKEGVRGNQPQHF.

The chain's CDR3 is CASSYAGTSGGSTDTQYF. The CDR3 nucleotides read TGTGCCAGCAGTTACGCCGGGACTAGCGGGGGGAGCACAGATACGCAGTATTTT. V is TRBV6-2 or TRBV6-3 and J is TRBJ2-3, with 15 nucleotides matching TRBD2. Germline V CDR1 and CDR2: MNHEY, SVGEGT. CDR3 size: 18 residues. V shed 2 bases and J 0 bases; nucleotides not matched to a gene: 3.

The chain is built from TRBV5-4 and TRBJ2-7; 7 bases match TRBD2. The junction had 1 base not matched to a gene; V was cut back by 2 bases and J by 2 bases. Looked up from germline, CDR1 is SGHNT and CDR2 is YYREEE (reference sequence). The CDR3 is 13 amino acids. CDR3 DNA: TGTGCCAGCAGCTTACGGGGGGCCTACGAGCAGTACTTC. Protein product: CASSLRGAYEQYF.

The chain recombines TRBV5-1 with TRBJ1-1, with no clear D. This CDR3 has 13 amino acids. V was pared by 1 base and J by 3 bases, with 7 bases between. From germline, CDR1 is SGHRS and CDR2 YFSETQ. CDR3 sequence reads: CASSLLFDTEAFF. The CDR3, as DNA: TGCGCCAGCAGCTTGCTTTTTGACACTGAAGCTTTCTTT.

The rearrangement joins TRBV4-2 to TRBJ1-4; 9 bases match TRBD1. Per germline, CDR1 LGHNA and CDR2 YNFKEQ. With 2 bases clipped from V and 8 bases from J, the junction kept 3 bases outside the gene matches. This CDR3 spans 14 amino acids. The CDR3 nucleotides read TGTGCCAGCAGCCAACCGGGACAGGGAGAAAAACTGTTTTTT. This codes for CASSQPGQGEKLFF.

J is TRBJ1-1 and V is TRBV18; a possible D gene is TRBD1 (6 bases). The CDR3 totals 16 residues. V lost 4 bases and J 0 bases, leaving 15 bases between the germline ends. Germline V gene lookup returns CDR1 KGHSH and CDR2 LQKENI. DNA for the CDR3: TGTGCCAGCTCACTCGGACAGCGCCCAATGAACACTGAAGCTTTCTTT. It specifies CASSLGQRPMNTEAFF.

The chain joins TRBV10-1 to TRBJ1-5; a possible D gene is TRBD1 (5 bases). Per germline, CDR1 WNHNN and CDR2 SYGVQD (reference sequence). V lost 3 bases and J 6 bases, leaving 9 bases between the germline ends. CDR3 length: 13 residues. The CDR3 reads CASSDREGQPQHF. The CDR3 DNA is TGCGCCAGCAGTGACAGGGAGGGTCAGCCCCAGCATTTT.

In regard to this clone: At the DNA level, this CDR3 is encoded by other sequences in the same sample as well. The chain carries TRBV27 and TRBJ1-5; no firm D call. Germline V lookup: CDR1 MNHEY, CDR2 SMNVEV (reference sequence). CDR3 length: 15 residues. V was trimmed by 6 bases and J by 0 bases, leaving 12 bases between them. The CDR3 here is CASSRTGYSNQPQHF. CDR3 bases: TGTGCCAGCAGCCGAACGGGATATAGCAATCAGCCCCAGCATTTT.

The J gene is TRBJ1-4, the V gene TRBV6-1; D is ambiguous. Germline CDR1 reads MNHNS; CDR2 reads SASEGT. Deletions cut 3 bases from V and 0 bases from J, with 8 bases between. The CDR3 loop spans 15 amino acids. CDR3 protein: CASSDHTPTNEKLFF. The CDR3 coding sequence is TGTGCCAGCAGTGACCACACCCCAACTAATGAAAAACTGTTTTTT.

This sequence joins TRBV5-1 and TRBJ2-1, with D unclear. Germline values: CDR1 SGHRS, CDR2 YFSETQ. Trimming took off 5 bases at V and 4 bases at J, with 7 bases between the two ends. This CDR3 comprises 12 residues. This CDR3 reads CASSALYNEQFF. As DNA, the CDR3 is TGCGCCAGCAGTGCCCTATACAATGAGCAGTTCTTC. Full variable domain (remainder filled in from reference TRBV5-1 and TRBJ2-1): KAGVTQTPRYLIKTRGQQVTLSCSPISGHRSVSWYQQTPGQGLQFLFEYFSETQRNKGNFPGRFSGRQFSNSRSEMNVSTLELGDSALYLCASSALYNEQFFGPGTRLTVL.

CDR3 in DNA: TGTGCCAGTAGTCCAGGTCGGGGAATGGCTGGAAACACCATATATTTT. Its protein is CASSPGRGMAGNTIYF. The chain couples TRBV19 to TRBJ1-3, with D hard to call. The V gene lost 5 bases and the J gene lost 2 bases, with 16 bases spanning the gap. This CDR3 comprises 16 residues. Germline V gene sequence: CDR1 LNHDA, CDR2 SQIVND (reference sequence). The entire variable domain, with the rest obtained from reference TRBV19 and TRBJ1-3, is as follows: DGGITQSPKYLFRKEGQNVTLSCEQNLNHDAMYWYRQDPGQGLRLIYYSQIVNDFQKGDIAEGYSVSREKKESFPLTVTSAQKNPTAFYLCASSPGRGMAGNTIYFGEGSWLTVV.

This rearrangement joins TRBV7-2 to TRBJ1-1; D is ambiguous. Germline assignment: CDR1 SGHTA and CDR2 FQGNSA. V lost 2 bases to trimming and J lost 4 bases, with 11 bases between them. CDR3 length: 14 residues. CDR3 residues: CASSLTRAATEAFF. DNA of the CDR3: TGTGCCAGCAGCTTAACGAGGGCGGCCACTGAAGCTTTCTTT.

V gene TRBV2 combines with J gene TRBJ1-3; D gene ambiguous. V lost 2 bases and J lost 0, with 11 bases in between. CDR1 and CDR2 from the germline V gene are SNHLY and FYNNEI. The CDR3 is 16 amino acids. The CDR3 here is CASSEMARNSGNTIYF. In DNA, the CDR3 is TGTGCCAGCAGTGAAATGGCCAGGAACTCTGGAAACACCATATATTTT.